This TCR beta chain is from a study of cytomegalovirus exposure and HLA in healthy donors. A note on this clone: Its antigen remains unidentified.

The PCR employed 60 Vbeta primers together with 13 Jbeta primers. The repertoire was sequenced with immunoSEQ multiplex PCR; TCRdb's copy has only in-frame clones and lacks some. The repertoire consists of some 120,000 clones, with approximately 68% occurring once and the leading ten covering 1.6%. Findings and limits, study-wide: When a later analysis was performed, an Asian-associated ancestry cluster reportedly had fewer N-insertions than the 666-donor mean. Under in vitro conditions, a few CMV-associated chains were confirmed as specific for CMV antigens. Earlier results showed most TCR beta V segments being productive about 90% or about 30% of the time.

The CDR3 spans 18 residues. Per germline, CDR1 MNHEY and CDR2 SMNVEV (reference sequence). V was cut by 5 bases and J by 3 bases, with 26 bases left in between. The sample comprised PBMCs. The chain couples TRBV27 to TRBJ2-7; D is possibly TRBD2 (6 bases). This TCR derives from a man aged 25-40 years in good health and CMV-seropositive. CDR3 bases: TGTGCCAGCAGTCCCATCCATGCGGGGCGGCGGGCGAACTACGAGCAGTACTTC. Protein: CASSPIHAGRRANYEQYF.